Listed below are T cell receptor beta chains from one sample, sequenced in a study of blood T cell repertoires in COVID-19. TCRdb's copy holds only in-frame clones and misses some; the assay was immunoSEQ multiplex PCR. The sample lists around 19,000 clones, around 88% seen once, with approximately 7.5% in the top ten. Input material: peripheral blood. The receptors were sampled from a woman aged 55-69 years with active COVID-19. The CDR3 runs from the conserved cysteine through the conserved F or W. A row's size may be missing; if present it is once, few, many or a size class.

abundance	v_gene	j_gene	CDR3aa
.	TRBV5-1	TRBJ2-3	CASSLGRQGQLGTQYF
.	TRBV10-3	TRBJ1-1	CAISGKGGVGTEAFF
.	TRBV29-1	TRBJ2-3	CSVRRGLGTDTQYF
.	TRBV19	TRBJ1-2	CASTRTERNYGYTF
.	TRBV2	TRBJ1-2	CASTRVGTNYGYTF
.	TRBV24-1	TRBJ1-2	CATSVSGIGDGYTF
.	TRBV2	TRBJ1-6	CASLRQGANNSPLHF
.	TRBV9	TRBJ1-5	CASSVGTANNQPQHF
.	TRBV5-5	TRBJ1-2	CASSLLGDIGYTF
once	TRBV5-1	TRBJ2-1	CASAGYDEQFF
.	TRBV7-8	TRBJ2-1	CASSHRQGGLNEQFF
.	TRBV19	TRBJ2-7	CASGSGQGTGEQYF
.	TRBV9	TRBJ1-4	CASSFGEGREKLFF
.	TRBV2	TRBJ1-6	CASLQGGDNSPLHF
.	TRBV5-8	TRBJ2-7	CASSLWDRVYEQYF
.	TRBV7-8	TRBJ1-1	CASTSGAGDTEAFF
.	TRBV29-1	TRBJ1-4	CSVEGTAQGNEKLFF
.	TRBV6-2/TRBV6-3	TRBJ2-3	CASSRTSGGPPTQYF
.	TRBV5-8	TRBJ2-5	CASSLSRGAGGETQYF
.	TRBV7-9	TRBJ2-5	CASSPGRSGALQETQYF
.	TRBV5-4	TRBJ2-3	CASRPRTGRDTQYF